The present T cell receptor (beta chain) was sequenced within a study of T cell changes during pregnancy in multiple sclerosis. Germline CDR1 reads SGHTA; CDR2 reads FQGNSA. The CDR3 has 13 amino acids. V trimming: 1 base; J trimming: 11 bases; junction bases outside the gene matches: 2. Clones were read by immunoSEQ multiplex PCR, and TCRdb kept only the in-frame ones, dropping some. The data hold around 80,000 clones, with about 91% observed a single time. The sequence was obtained from a female donor with multiple sclerosis, enrolled in a pregnancy study. The sample was peripheral blood, taken before pregnancy. The V call is TRBV7-2, the J call TRBJ1-4; 9 positions agree with TRBD1. The DNA for the CDR3 is TGTGCCAGCAGCTTAGGGGGGACAGGGAAACTGTTTTTT. It is translated as CASSLGGTGKLFF.